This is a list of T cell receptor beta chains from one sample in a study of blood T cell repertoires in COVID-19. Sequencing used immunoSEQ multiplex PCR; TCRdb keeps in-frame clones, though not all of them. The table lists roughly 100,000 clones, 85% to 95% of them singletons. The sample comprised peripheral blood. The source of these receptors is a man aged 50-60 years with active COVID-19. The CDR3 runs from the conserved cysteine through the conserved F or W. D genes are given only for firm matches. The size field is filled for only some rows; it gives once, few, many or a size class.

CATSYDRGANNEQFF	TGTGCCACCAGCTATGACAGGGGGGCCAACAATGAGCAGTTCTTC	TRBV24-1	TRBJ2-1	TRBD1	once
CASSSNLAGSYNEQFF	TGTGCCAGTAGTTCCAATCTAGCGGGAAGTTACAATGAGCAGTTCTTC	TRBV19	TRBJ2-1	TRBD2	.
CASSLSADSSYEQYF	TGCGCCAGCAGCTTGTCAGCGGACTCTTCCTACGAGCAGTACTTC	TRBV5-1	TRBJ2-7	.	.
CASSGGLTSGRINEQFF	TGTGCCAGCAGCGGGGGCTTGACTAGCGGGAGGATAAATGAGCAGTTCTTC	TRBV9	TRBJ2-1	TRBD2	.
CASSSDTPGTGELFF	TGTGCCAGCAGTTCGGACACACCGGGCACCGGGGAGCTGTTTTTT	TRBV2	TRBJ2-2	.	.
CASSPSSGGSWEEQFF	TGTGCCAGCAGCCCCTCTAGCGGGGGCTCCTGGGAGGAGCAGTTCTTC	TRBV9	TRBJ2-1	TRBD2	.
CASSREGQPQHF	TGTGCCAGCAGTAGAGAGGGTCAGCCCCAGCATTTT	TRBV2	TRBJ1-5	.	.
CASRNRGQSYGYTF	TGTGCCAGCAGGAACAGGGGGCAGTCCTATGGCTACACCTTC	TRBV28	TRBJ1-2	TRBD1	few
CASSLAENLNGYTF	TGTGCCAGCAGTCTGGCGGAGAATCTCAATGGCTACACCTTC	TRBV3-1/TRBV3-2	TRBJ1-2	.	.
CAWGQRAEAFF	TGTGCCTGGGGACAGCGGGCTGAAGCTTTCTTT	TRBV30	TRBJ1-1	.	.
CASSLGRGTDTQYF	TGTGCCAGCAGCTTGGGACGGGGCACAGATACGCAGTATTTT	TRBV5-5	TRBJ2-3	.	.
CASSFGLAGGLQETQYF	TGTGCCAGCAGCTTCGGACTAGCGGGAGGGTTACAAGAGACCCAGTACTTC	TRBV9	TRBJ2-5	TRBD2	.
CATSDFQGGAYNEQFF	TGTGCCACCAGTGATTTCCAAGGGGGCGCTTACAATGAGCAGTTCTTC	TRBV24-1	TRBJ2-1	TRBD1	once
CASSLVGDSSTDTQYF	TGCGCCAGCAGCTTGGTTGGGGACTCTAGCACAGATACGCAGTATTTT	TRBV5-1	TRBJ2-3	.	.
CASSVGQGEDEQFF	TGTGCCAGCAGCGTAGGTCAGGGGGAGGATGAGCAGTTCTTC	TRBV9	TRBJ2-1	.	.
CASSYSKRLAGDGYTF	TGTGCCAGCAGTTACTCGAAACGGCTCGCGGGGGATGGCTACACCTTC	TRBV6-7	TRBJ1-2	.	.
CASSIARGSNQPQHF	TGTGCCAGTAGTATAGCGAGGGGGAGCAATCAGCCCCAGCATTTT	TRBV19	TRBJ1-5	.	once
CASSRPETGADNSPLHF	TGTGCCAGCAGCAGGCCGGAGACAGGGGCCGATAATTCACCCCTCCACTTT	TRBV5-4	TRBJ1-6	TRBD1	few
CASKGRAKRAPLDTQYF	TGTGCCAGCAAAGGTCGAGCAAAGCGGGCCCCTTTAGATACGCAGTATTTT	TRBV28	TRBJ2-3	.	.
CASSSRMEAPLHF	TGTGCCAGCAGTTCCCGAATGGAGGCACCCCTCCACTTT	TRBV12-3/TRBV12-4	TRBJ1-6	.	.
CASSYVDSQNYGYTF	TGTGCCAGCAGCTATGTGGACAGCCAGAACTATGGCTACACCTTC	TRBV28	TRBJ1-2	.	.
CASSSLDRVGAKNIQYF	TGTGCCAGCAGTTCATTGGACAGGGTGGGAGCCAAAAACATTCAGTACTTC	TRBV27	TRBJ2-4	TRBD1	.
CASSPGQHYGYTF	TGTGCCAGCAGCCCGGGACAGCACTATGGCTACACCTTC	TRBV3-1/TRBV3-2	TRBJ1-2	TRBD1	.
CASSGAVSNKNIQYF	TGTGCCAGCAGTGGGGCAGTCTCTAACAAAAACATTCAGTACTTC	TRBV6-2/TRBV6-3	TRBJ2-4	.	.
CASSRHPWTGNEQYF	TGTGCCAGCAGCCGCCACCCTTGGACAGGGAACGAGCAGTACTTC	TRBV6-2/TRBV6-3	TRBJ2-7	TRBD1	.
CASSLDALLYEQYF	TGCGCCAGCAGCTTGGACGCGTTACTCTACGAGCAGTACTTC	TRBV5-1	TRBJ2-7	.	.
CASPLRITGYGTSGRVSWYF	TGTGCCAGCCCCTTGAGGATAACAGGGTATGGAACTAGCGGGAGGGTAAGTTGGTACTTC	TRBV21-1	TRBJ2-7	.	.
CASSQDINSGNRNEQFF	TGTGCCAGCAGCCAAGACATCAATAGCGGGAACCGCAATGAGCAGTTCTTC	TRBV3-1/TRBV3-2	TRBJ2-1	TRBD2	once
CASSPGDGGPGYTF	TGTGCCAGCTCACCCGGCGATGGGGGCCCTGGCTACACCTTC	TRBV18	TRBJ1-2	.	.
CASSQGTNEQYF	TGTGCCAGCAGCCAAGGGACAAACGAGCAGTACTTC	TRBV12-3/TRBV12-4	TRBJ2-7	.	.
CASKTSGSINEQFF	TGTGCCAGCAAAACTAGCGGGAGCATCAATGAGCAGTTCTTC	TRBV28	TRBJ2-1	TRBD2	.
CASSPSPLAEETQYF	TGTGCCAGCAGCCCAAGCCCTCTAGCGGAAGAGACCCAGTACTTC	TRBV7-6	TRBJ2-5	TRBD2	.
CASSLIGAYEQYF	TGTGCCAGCAGTTTAATAGGGGCCTACGAGCAGTACTTC	TRBV12-3/TRBV12-4	TRBJ2-7	.	.